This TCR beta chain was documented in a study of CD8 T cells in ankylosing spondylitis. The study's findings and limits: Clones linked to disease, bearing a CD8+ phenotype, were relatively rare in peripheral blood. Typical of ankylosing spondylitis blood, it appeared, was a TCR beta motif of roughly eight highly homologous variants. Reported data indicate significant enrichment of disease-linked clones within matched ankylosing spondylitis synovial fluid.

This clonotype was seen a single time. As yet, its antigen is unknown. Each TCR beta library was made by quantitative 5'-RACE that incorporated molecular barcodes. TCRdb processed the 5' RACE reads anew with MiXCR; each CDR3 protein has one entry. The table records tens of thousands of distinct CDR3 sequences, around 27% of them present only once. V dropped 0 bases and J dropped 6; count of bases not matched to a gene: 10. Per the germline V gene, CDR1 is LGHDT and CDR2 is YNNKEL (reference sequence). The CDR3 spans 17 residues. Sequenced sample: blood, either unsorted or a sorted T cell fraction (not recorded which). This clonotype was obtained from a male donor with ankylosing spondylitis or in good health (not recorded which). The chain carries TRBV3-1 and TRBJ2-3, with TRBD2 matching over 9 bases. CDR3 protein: CASSQEGSGSFSDTQYF. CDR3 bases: TGTGCCAGCAGCCAAGAGGGTAGCGGGAGTTTTTCCGATACGCAGTATTTT.